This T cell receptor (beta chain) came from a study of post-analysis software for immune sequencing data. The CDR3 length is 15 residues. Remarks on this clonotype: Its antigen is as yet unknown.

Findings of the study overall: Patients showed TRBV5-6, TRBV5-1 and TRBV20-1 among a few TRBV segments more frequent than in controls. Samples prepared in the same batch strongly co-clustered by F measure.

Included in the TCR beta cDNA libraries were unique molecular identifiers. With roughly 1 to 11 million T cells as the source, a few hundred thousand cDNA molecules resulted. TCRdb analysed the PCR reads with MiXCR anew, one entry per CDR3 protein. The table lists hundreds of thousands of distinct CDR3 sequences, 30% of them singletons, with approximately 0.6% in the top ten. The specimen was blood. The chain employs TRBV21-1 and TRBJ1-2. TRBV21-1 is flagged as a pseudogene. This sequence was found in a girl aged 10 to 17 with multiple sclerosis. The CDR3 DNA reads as TGTGCCAGCAGCTGGGAACAGCTTTCCACTGGTACCTACACCTTC. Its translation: CASSWEQLSTGTYTF.